Following are 27 T cell receptor beta chains from one sample sequenced in a study of PD-1 blockade in classical Hodgkin lymphoma. Sample time point: cycle 4 day 1 (C4D1), after 5 to 7 weeks of nivolumab. Every patient had relapsed following autologous stem cell transplantation, and cohorts differed in brentuximab vedotin exposure. Repertoires were generated with immunoSEQ multiplex PCR, while TCRdb's copy carries only in-frame clones and drops some. In the table there are around 25,000 clones, 72% of which are singletons. The source was peripheral blood mononuclear cells (PBMCs), collected before the fourth cycle of nivolumab. These receptors came from a human donor with classical Hodgkin lymphoma.

This chain links TRBV4-1 with TRBJ2-2, with 8 bases matching TRBD1. Germline V gives CDR1 MGHRA, CDR2 YSYEKL. V was pared by 6 bases and J by 6 bases, with 9 bases of the junction left unmatched. The CDR3 has 15 residues. CDR3 nucleotide sequence: TGCGCCAGCAGAGGGCAGGGGGCTCATTCCGGGGAGCTGTTTTTT. Protein product: CASRGQGAHSGELFF.

The genes are TRBV10-1 and TRBJ1-1; no clear D gene. V was trimmed by 5 bases and J by 4 bases, leaving 14 bases between them. Germline CDR1 WNHNN, CDR2 SYGVQD (reference sequence). The CDR3 is made up of 14 amino acids. CDR3 DNA sequence: TGCGCCAGCAGTCCCCTGCAGAGTACCACTGAAGCTTTCTTT. Its protein is CASSPLQSTTEAFF.

This clone was seen a few times. V usage is TRBV4-2 and J usage is TRBJ2-3; 9 bases are a match to TRBD2. The ends lost 2 bases at V and 2 bases at J; junction bases unmatched: 5. The germline gives CDR1 LGHNA, CDR2 YNFKEQ. CDR3 length equals 16 residues. This CDR3 reads CASSQLTSGSTDTQYF. CDR3 coding DNA: TGTGCCAGCAGCCAATTGACTAGCGGATCCACAGATACGCAGTATTTT.

This chain joins TRBV6-1 and TRBJ2-3; possibly TRBD2 for D (7 bases). Germline V lookup: CDR1 MNHNS, CDR2 SASEGT. The CDR3 consists of 11 residues. V lost 8 bases, J lost 7 bases, and 10 bases lay in between. The CDR3 DNA sequence: TGTGCCAGCTCGGGGGGCAATACGCAGTATTTT. It codes for CASSGGNTQYF.

The chain links TRBV5-2 to TRBJ2-6; the table's D call TRBD2 went unverified against the DNA. TRBV5-2 is classified as a pseudogene. CDR3 length: 18 amino acids. The CDR3 DNA is TGTGCCAGCAATCGTCAGAGGAGTACACAAAGTCGGGCCAACGTCCTGACTTTC. It specifies CASNRQRSTQSRANVLTF.

The V call is TRBV5-8, the J call TRBJ1-5; the D is unclear. V shed 0 bases and J shed 4 bases, with 5 bases lying between them. The CDR3 contains 13 residues. CDR1 is SGHTS and CDR2 is YDEGEE in the germline V gene. The CDR3 loop reads CASSLVENQPQHF. The CDR3 nucleotides are TGTGCCAGCAGCTTGGTGGAGAATCAGCCCCAGCATTTT. The whole variable domain, remainder taken from reference TRBV5-8 and TRBJ1-5, is EAGVTQSPTHLIKTRGQQATLRCSPISGHTSVYWYQQALGLGLQFLLWYDEGEERNRGNFPPRFSGRQFPNYSSELNVNALELEDSALYLCASSLVENQPQHFGDGTRLSIL.

This rearrangement joins TRBV25-1 to TRBJ2-2; a weak D match, TRBD1 (6 bases). Germline CDR1 MGHDK, CDR2 SYGVNS. The CDR3 has 14 residues. The ends were cut back, 7 bases at V and 7 bases at J, with 16 bases in the middle. CDR3 sequence reads: CASNFGTKGGELFF. CDR3 in DNA: TGTGCCAGCAACTTCGGGACAAAGGGCGGGGAGCTGTTTTTT.

This rearrangement joins TRBV5-6 to TRBJ1-2; a possible D gene is TRBD1 (5 bases). This CDR3 has 14 amino acids. Germline-derived CDR1 and CDR2 are SGHDT and YYEEEE. Trimming shortened V by 5 bases and J by 4 bases, and 15 bases separated the two germline ends. The CDR3 loop reads CASSFDGDGYGYTF. CDR3 nucleotides: TGTGCCAGCAGTTTTGACGGGGACGGCTATGGCTACACCTTC.

The V call is TRBV5-4, the J call TRBJ1-2; D not certain. This CDR3 has 13 amino acids. In germline, CDR1 is SGHNT, CDR2 YYREEE (reference sequence). The V and J ends lost 0 bases and 2 bases respectively, with 5 bases between them. This CDR3 reads CASSLAGNYGYTF. Here the CDR3 DNA reads TGTGCCAGCAGCTTGGCGGGAAACTATGGCTACACCTTC.

This chain connects TRBV5-1 to TRBJ2-3; 13 bases are shared with TRBD2. Germline V lookup: CDR1 SGHRS, CDR2 YFSETQ. The CDR3 runs 16 residues. Trimming took 3 bases from V and 4 from J; bases not matched to a gene: 5. The CDR3 sequence is CASSSGLAGDADTQYF. CDR3 DNA sequence: TGCGCCAGCAGCTCTGGACTAGCGGGAGATGCAGATACGCAGTATTTT.

The chain joins TRBV30 to TRBJ1-1, with unresolved D. CDR1 is GTSNPN and CDR2 is SVGIG in the germline V gene (reference sequence). This CDR3 is 13 amino acids long. V was trimmed by 1 base and J by 4 bases, leaving 10 bases between them. The CDR3 nucleotides are TGTGCCTGGAGTGGGTTGGGGTTCACTGAAGCTTTCTTT. Residues: CAWSGLGFTEAFF.

The chain has TRBV7-9 and TRBJ1-1, with D possibly being TRBD1 (5 bases). The V end was cut by 5 bases, the J end by 2 bases, with 12 bases between. The germline V gene encodes CDR1 SEHNR and CDR2 FQNEAQ (reference sequence). The CDR3 sequence is 14 residues long. The CDR3 here is CASSGGGINTEAFF. DNA of the CDR3: TGTGCCAGCAGCGGGGGAGGAATTAACACTGAAGCTTTCTTT. Using reference TRBV7-9 and TRBJ1-1 for the parts outside the CDR3, the full variable domain is DTGVSQNPRHKITKRGQNVTFRCDPISEHNRLYWYRQTLGQGPEFLTYFQNEAQLEKSRLLSDRFSAERPKGSFSTLEIQRTEQGDSAMYLCASSGGGINTEAFFGQGTRLTVV.

The CDR3 DNA reads as TGTGCCAGCAGCCCCTCGGGGGGGTCCGGCCAAGAGACCCAGTACTTC. Its translation is CASSPSGGSGQETQYF. The chain carries TRBV4-2 and TRBJ2-5, with 8 bases that match TRBD2. Germline loops: CDR1 LGHNA, CDR2 YNFKEQ. This CDR3 has 16 residues. V shed 4 bases and J 1 base; nucleotides not matched to a gene: 8.

The chain combines TRBV27 with TRBJ2-3; TRBD2 might be the D (6 bases). The CDR3 extends over 14 amino acids. V lost 8 bases to trimming and J lost 2 bases, with 14 bases between them. Germline CDR1 reads MNHEY; CDR2 reads SMNVEV (reference sequence). CDR3: CASSSGGTTDTQYF. DNA of the CDR3: TGTGCCAGCTCGTCGGGCGGGACCACAGATACGCAGTATTTT.

In its sample, this clone is medium-sized (0.01 to 0.1%). The chain has TRBV18 and TRBJ2-5; TRBD2 agrees at 9 bases. The germline gives CDR1 KGHSH, CDR2 LQKENI. The CDR3 is 16 residues long. Losses at the gene ends were 1 base for V and 2 bases for J; bases not matched to a gene: 5. The CDR3 DNA sequence: TGTGCCAGCTCACCACGGGCTAGCGGGGATCAAGAGACCCAGTACTTC. Translation gives CASSPRASGDQETQYF.

The CDR3 DNA follows: TGTGCCAGCAGCTTAGCGTTACGGAACACTGAAGCTTTCTTT. This sequence encodes CASSLALRNTEAFF. This chain links TRBV7-2 with TRBJ1-1; D unresolved. Germline V gives CDR1 SGHTA, CDR2 FQGNSA. V was shortened by 0 bases and J by 1 base, with 6 bases between the two germline ends. This CDR3 region has 14 residues.

The V gene is TRBV5-1, the J gene TRBJ2-5; unclear D gene. The germline CDR1 and CDR2 sequences are SGHRS and YFSETQ. V dropped 1 base and J dropped 4 bases, with 2 bases sitting between them. The CDR3 has 11 amino acids. Here the CDR3 reads CASSLSETQYF. The CDR3, as DNA: TGCGCCAGCAGCTTGTCAGAGACCCAGTACTTC.

This chain links TRBV18 with TRBJ2-5; D is possibly TRBD1 or TRBD2 (5 bases each). Germline V CDR1 and CDR2: KGHSH, LQKENI. V dropped 0 bases and J dropped 1 base, with 12 bases sitting between them. The CDR3 length is 16 residues. CDR3 nucleotide sequence: TGTGCCAGCTCACCACCGGGCCCCGGGGCCCAAGAGACCCAGTACTTC. This translates into CASSPPGPGAQETQYF. Variable domain in full (rest from reference TRBV18 and TRBJ2-5): NAGVMQNPRHLVRRRGQEARLRCSPMKGHSHVYWYRQLPEEGLKFMVYLQKENIIDESGMPKERFSAEFPKEGPSILRIQQVVRGDSAAYFCASSPPGPGAQETQYFGPGTRLLVL.

CDR3 sequence: CASSQEGTVEQYF. The CDR3, as DNA: TGCGCCAGCAGCCAAGAAGGAACAGTCGAGCAGTACTTC. The chain carries TRBV4-3 and TRBJ2-7, with D uncertain. With 0 bases removed from V and 6 bases from J, the gap between germline ends came to 9 bases. This CDR3 spans 13 amino acids. Germline-derived CDR1 and CDR2 are LGHNA and YSLEER.

The chain recombines TRBV27 with TRBJ1-2; TRBD1 matches at 10 bases. Germline V gene data show CDR1 as MNHEY and CDR2 as SMNVEV (reference sequence). The CDR3 extends over 14 amino acids. V lost 6 bases and J lost 8; bases outside the gene matches: 9. In DNA form, the CDR3 reads TGTGCCAGCAGACCCAGACAGGGGGCTGGGGGCTACACCTTC. As protein: CASRPRQGAGGYTF.

The chain employs TRBV5-1 and TRBJ1-1; TRBD1 might be the D (6 bases). Germline loops: CDR1 SGHRS, CDR2 YFSETQ. Trimming stripped 0 bases from V and 0 bases from J, with 9 bases between. The CDR3 sequence is 15 residues long. The CDR3 region is CASSLDRALNTEAFF. The CDR3 DNA sequence: TGCGCCAGCAGCTTGGACAGGGCCTTGAACACTGAAGCTTTCTTT.

The chain has TRBV28 and TRBJ1-5; D perhaps matches TRBD1 (5 bases). CDR1 and CDR2 (germline): MDHEN, SYDVKM. This CDR3 comprises 13 residues. V lost 7 bases, J lost 2 bases, and 9 bases lay in between. The CDR3 region has the DNA TGTGCCAGCAACCAAGGGGGCAATCAGCCCCAGCATTTT. Its protein is CASNQGGNQPQHF. Complete variable domain (other parts from reference TRBV28 and TRBJ1-5): DVKVTQSSRYLVKRTGEKVFLECVQDMDHENMFWYRQDPGLGLRLIYFSYDVKMKEKGDIPEGYSVSREKKERFSLILESASTNQTSMYLCASNQGGNQPQHFGDGTRLSIL.

The gene calls are TRBV7-2 and TRBJ1-6; unclear D gene. V was pared by 5 bases and J by 10 bases, with 15 bases between. The CDR3 has 14 residues. Germline lookup yields CDR1 SGHTA and CDR2 FQGNSA. CDR3: CASSVDLGNSPLHF. The CDR3, as DNA: TGTGCCAGCAGCGTCGACTTGGGTAACTCACCCCTCCACTTT.

The chain joins TRBV6-1 to TRBJ2-2; D is perhaps TRBD2 (6 bases). Trimming pared 2 bases from V and 5 bases from J, leaving 24 bases between. The germline V gene has CDR1 MNHNS and CDR2 SASEGT. CDR3 length equals 19 residues. CDR3 sequence: CASSERAPRGIGVTGELFF. The CDR3 bases are TGTGCCAGCAGTGAACGAGCCCCTCGGGGGATAGGAGTTACCGGGGAGCTGTTTTTT.

In its sample, this clone was seen once. The rearrangement links TRBV19 to TRBJ1-1; unclear D gene. Trimming stripped 7 bases from V and 1 base from J, with 16 bases between. The CDR3 loop spans 15 amino acids. Germline CDR1 LNHDA, CDR2 SQIVND (reference sequence). In nucleotides, the CDR3 is TGTGCCAGTAATCAGGTTTCCGTGGCGAACACTGAAGCTTTCTTT. It translates to CASNQVSVANTEAFF.

This chain links TRBV28 with TRBJ1-5; TRBD1 matches 9 bases. Germline trimming cut 4 bases from V and 9 bases from J; bases unmatched to any gene: 10. The CDR3 has 15 residues. The V gene's germline CDR1 is MDHEN and CDR2 SYDVKM. The CDR3 spells CASSSTGTGKRPQHF. The CDR3 bases are TGTGCCAGCAGTTCGACTGGGACAGGGAAGCGGCCCCAGCATTTT.

This chain uses TRBV18 with TRBJ2-2, with D perhaps given as TRBD1 or TRBD2 (5 bases each). The CDR3 length is 14 residues. Germline CDR1 is KGHSH and CDR2 is LQKENI. V lost 3 bases and J lost 4, with 9 bases in between. CDR3 region: CASSPGGGTGELFF. The CDR3 region has the DNA TGTGCCAGCTCACCTGGGGGTGGCACCGGGGAGCTGTTTTTT.